This TCR gamma chain came from a study of γδ T cells in repeated Plasmodium falciparum infection. On the study more broadly: Sampling occurred at baseline, pre-infection for selected infections, and 21 days post-infection. Malian gammadelta TCRs were studied during no-transmission periods and across acute malaria episodes.

TCRdb re-called the multiplex PCR reads with CATT. Of 25,000 to 35,000 gamma-chain clones listed, 1.4% are singletons. Germline V gene sequence: CDR1 VTNTFY, CDR2 YDVSTARD (reference sequence). V was pared by 0 bases and J by 9 bases, with 8 bases of the junction left unmatched. The CDR3 is 13 residues long. Points from the study as a whole: Compared with Australian children, Malian Vdelta2-negative repertoires seemed more clonal, less diverse, less shared.

The sample holds a few counts of this clone. No antigen is known for it. The amino acid sequence in TCRdb belongs to a much larger clone and departs from this DNA's translation at residue 7, likely a sequencing read error; the sequence shown is translated from the DNA. Bulk repertoires came from Vgamma9/Vdelta2+ or Vdelta2-negative gammadelta T cells flow-sorted from PBMC. Sequences were obtained from gamma-delta T cells from blood. This receptor was obtained from a pool of human donors (malaria-infected and uninfected, not separated). The gene calls are TRGV3 and TRGJ1 or TRGJ2. The J gene was not available in TCRdb and was assigned here by matching the DNA to germline segments. The CDR3 reads CATWDRSSSKKLF. The CDR3 bases are TGTGCCACCTGGGACAGGTCCAGCTCTAAGAAACTCTTT.